This T cell receptor (beta chain) was sequenced for a study of CD8 T cells in ankylosing spondylitis. Study-level points and caveats: Existing reports had already noted some motif variants in reactive arthritis synovial fluid and blood. Typical of ankylosing spondylitis blood, it appeared, was a TCR beta motif of eight highly homologous variants.

This clonotype turned up a few times. Its antigen is as yet unknown. Germline-derived CDR1 and CDR2 are LGHDT and YNNKEL (reference sequence). Trimming removed 0 bases at V and 5 bases at J, with 11 bases between. The CDR3 totals 15 residues. TCRdb recomputed calls from the 5' RACE reads with MiXCR, one row per CDR3 protein. The data contain almost 400,000 distinct CDR3 sequences, 20% to 25% of them singletons. Material for sequencing was blood, either unsorted or a sorted T cell fraction (not recorded which). The source of this sequence is a male donor with ankylosing spondylitis. The chain couples TRBV3-1 to TRBJ2-1; D perhaps matches TRBD1 (5 bases). DNA of the CDR3: TGTGCCAGCAGCCAAGACAAGACAGAGCACAATGAGCAGTTCTTC. Protein product: CASSQDKTEHNEQFF.